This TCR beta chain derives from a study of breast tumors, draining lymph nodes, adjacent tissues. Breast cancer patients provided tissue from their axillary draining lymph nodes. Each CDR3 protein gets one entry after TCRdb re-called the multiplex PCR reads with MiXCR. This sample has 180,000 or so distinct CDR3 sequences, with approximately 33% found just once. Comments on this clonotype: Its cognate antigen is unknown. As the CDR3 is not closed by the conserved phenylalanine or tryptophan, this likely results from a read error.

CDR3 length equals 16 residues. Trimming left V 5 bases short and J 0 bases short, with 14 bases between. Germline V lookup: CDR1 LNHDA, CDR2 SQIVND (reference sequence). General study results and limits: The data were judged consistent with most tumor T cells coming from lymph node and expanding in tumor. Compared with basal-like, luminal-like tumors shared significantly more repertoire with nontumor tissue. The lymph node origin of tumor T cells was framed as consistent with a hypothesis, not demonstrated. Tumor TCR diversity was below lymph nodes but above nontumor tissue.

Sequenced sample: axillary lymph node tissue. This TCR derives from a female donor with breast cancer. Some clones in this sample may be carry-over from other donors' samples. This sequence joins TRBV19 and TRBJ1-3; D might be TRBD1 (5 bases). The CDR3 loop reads CASSPGFSISGNTIYL. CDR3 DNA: TGTGCCAGTAGTCCAGGGTTCTCCATCTCTGGAAACACCATATATCTT.